This record covers a single TCR beta chain. Over 180 million TCR-beta sequences (from 15-18 subjects) were yielded by each sequencing run. MiXCR, applied by TCRdb to the 5' RACE reads, yields one record per CDR3 protein. Of 81,000 or so distinct CDR3 sequences in the sample, around 13% were seen once. The sample originates from a study of neurological immune-mediated disorders. Germline V gene sequence: CDR1 SGHRS, CDR2 YFSETQ. This CDR3 region has 16 residues. V shed 0 bases and J shed 1 base, with 13 bases lying between them. Time point specified: longitudinal time-point 2. Unsorted libraries used 2 million PBMCs kept at -80 degrees C.

The receptor was isolated from a female donor with HTLV-1-associated myelopathy (HAM/TSP). The chain combines TRBV5-1 with TRBJ2-5, with D hard to call. Input material: PBMCs. The CDR3 is CASSLGSALTQETQYF. Here the CDR3 DNA reads TGCGCCAGCAGCTTGGGGTCGGCGCTTACCCAAGAGACCCAGTACTTC.